A single TCR beta chain is shown here with its context. Germline V gene lookup returns CDR1 LGHNA and CDR2 YNFKEQ. Trimming pared 4 bases from V and 5 bases from J, leaving 8 bases between. This CDR3 has 13 amino acids. Under the authors' procedure: Counts of nucleated cells, estimated from reference gene primer amplification, were obtained. The method was immunoSEQ multiplex PCR; TCRdb's version includes in-frame clones alone and lacks a portion of them. That table gives V, J and clone size, and the DNA gave D and trimming. The sample yields roughly 70,000 clones, approximately 90% seen once. This entry belongs to a study of blood T cell repertoires in COVID-19. About the study: From the United States, Italy and Spain came samples of acute and convalescent COVID-19.

Sequenced input: peripheral blood. The receptor's source is a human donor in a cohort sampled during active COVID-19. V and J are TRBV4-2 and TRBJ2-2; weak D call: TRBD2 (6 bases). CDR3 nucleotides: TGTGCCAGCAGCCTTGGGGGGACCGGGGAGCTGTTTTTT. Residues: CASSLGGTGELFF.